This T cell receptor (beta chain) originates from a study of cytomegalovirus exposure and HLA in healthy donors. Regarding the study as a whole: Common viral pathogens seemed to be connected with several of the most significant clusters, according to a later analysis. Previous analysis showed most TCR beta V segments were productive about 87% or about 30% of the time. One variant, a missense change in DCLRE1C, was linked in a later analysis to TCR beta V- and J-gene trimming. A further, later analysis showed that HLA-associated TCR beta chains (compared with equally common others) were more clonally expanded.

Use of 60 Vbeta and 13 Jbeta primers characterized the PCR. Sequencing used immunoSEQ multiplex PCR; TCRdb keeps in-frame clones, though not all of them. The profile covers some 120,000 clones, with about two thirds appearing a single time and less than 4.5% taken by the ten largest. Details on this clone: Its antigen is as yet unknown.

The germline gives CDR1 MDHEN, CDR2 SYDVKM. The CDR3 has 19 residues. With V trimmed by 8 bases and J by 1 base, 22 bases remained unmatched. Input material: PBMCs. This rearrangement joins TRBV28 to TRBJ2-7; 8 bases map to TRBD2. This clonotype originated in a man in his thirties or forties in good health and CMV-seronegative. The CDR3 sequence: CASATAGGIIDLKSYEQYF. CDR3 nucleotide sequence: TGTGCCAGCGCGACGGCGGGGGGCATTATTGATTTGAAGTCCTACGAGCAGTACTTC.